One and the same sample provided the 21 T cell receptor beta chains below, sequenced in a study of CXCR3-negative and CXCR3-positive naive CD8 T cells. Study findings and constraints: CXCR3-positive naive cells carried more hydrophobic TRB CDR3s than CXCR3-negative ones.

The method, 5' RACE with UMI labels, was used to prepare the TRB cDNA libraries. One entry per CDR3 protein, without DNA, is what TCRdb gives after re-calling the 5' RACE reads. Here the sample table reports 75,000 to 100,000 distinct CDR3 sequences. The antigens of these receptors remain unknown. Input material: naive CXCR3+ CD8+ T cells from blood. Subset indicated: CD45RO-CCR7+CD27+CD95- naive CD8+ T cells expressing CXCR3 (TNR3+). The receptors come from a human donor in good health. Some clones in this sample may be carry-over from other donors' samples.

The chain couples TRBV28 to TRBJ2-5; with no DNA, the TCRdb D assignment of TRBD1 cannot be verified. The CDR3 sequence is 19 residues long. In germline, CDR1 is MDHEN, CDR2 SYDVKM. The CDR3 loop is CASSFPPPVRVDIPETQYF.

V is TRBV20-1 and J is TRBJ2-7; the TRBD2 assignment by TCRdb is unverifiable without DNA. Germline CDR1 reads DFQATT; CDR2 reads SNEGSKA (reference sequence). The CDR3 has 15 amino acids. This CDR3 reads CSARGGGDFSWEQYF.

This CDR3 reads CASSLGPLLEQFF. The rearrangement links TRBV4-1 to TRBJ2-1; there is no DNA to check the TCRdb D call of TRBD1. This CDR3 contains 13 residues. Germline CDR1 MGHRA, CDR2 YSYEKL.

V gene TRBV28 combines with J gene TRBJ2-5; checking the TCRdb D call of TRBD1 is not possible without DNA. Per the germline V gene, CDR1 is MDHEN and CDR2 is SYDVKM. The CDR3 loop spans 12 amino acids. CDR3 in amino acids: CAPGTVQETQYF.

The genes are TRBV6-6 and TRBJ2-5; TCRdb's D gene call, TRBD1, goes unchecked for lack of DNA. Looked up from germline, CDR1 is MNHNY and CDR2 is SVGAGI (reference sequence). The CDR3 consists of 15 residues. The CDR3 reads CASSYIPGVGETQYF.

The chain uses TRBV4-2 and TRBJ2-7. This CDR3 is built from 13 residues. The germline V gene encodes CDR1 LGHNA and CDR2 YNFKEQ. The CDR3 loop reads CASSQISRVEQYF.

The CDR3 is CASSFRTGSPGGQYF. V is TRBV27 and J is TRBJ2-7; TCRdb gives TRBD1 as the D gene, but with no DNA this cannot be confirmed. The germline gives CDR1 MNHEY, CDR2 SMNVEV (reference sequence). This CDR3 is 15 amino acids long.

V is TRBV12-3 or TRBV12-4 and J is TRBJ2-2; the D gene TCRdb calls, TRBD1, cannot be checked with no DNA. The CDR3 is made up of 17 amino acids. The CDR3 is CASSSHNLDRNTGELFF.

The rearrangement joins TRBV10-2 to TRBJ2-1. The V gene's germline CDR1 is WSHSY and CDR2 SAAADI. The CDR3 sequence is 15 residues long. The CDR3 loop reads CASRIFGGYYNEQLF.

The chain links TRBV4-3 to TRBJ1-2; TCRdb gives TRBD1 as the D gene, but with no DNA this cannot be confirmed. This CDR3 has 15 residues. Germline assignment: CDR1 LGHNA and CDR2 YSLEER. CDR3 residues: CASSQDILGQGGYTF.

The V gene is TRBV5-1, the J gene TRBJ1-1. Per the germline V gene, CDR1 is SGHRS and CDR2 is YFSETQ. CDR3 length equals 14 residues. This CDR3 reads CASSSGGENTEAFF.

The chain links TRBV13 to TRBJ1-1; the TCRdb call, TRBD1, lacks DNA for checking. From germline, CDR1 is PRHDT and CDR2 FYEKMQ (reference sequence). The length of the CDR3 is 15 residues. This CDR3 reads CASSLSQGWNTEAFF.

The gene calls are TRBV2 and TRBJ2-1; TCRdb names TRBD1, which stays unverified in the absence of DNA. Germline CDR1 SNHLY, CDR2 FYNNEI. The CDR3 consists of 14 residues. CDR3 residues: CASRIRGSHNEQFF.

The gene calls are TRBV6-2 or TRBV6-3 and TRBJ2-4; TCRdb's D gene call, TRBD2, goes unchecked for lack of DNA. CDR1 is MNHEY and CDR2 is SVGEGT in the germline V gene. The length of the CDR3 is 15 residues. The CDR3 protein is CASTISGRERDIQYF.

The CDR3 reads CASSRTSGAPDTQYF. The V gene is TRBV6-5, the J gene TRBJ2-3; TCRdb selects TRBD2, and the lack of DNA leaves this call unchecked. Germline lookup yields CDR1 MNHEY and CDR2 SVGAGI. This CDR3 comprises 15 residues.

The chain has TRBV10-3 and TRBJ1-1. Germline CDR1 is ENHRY and CDR2 is SYGVKD. There are 13 residues in the CDR3. Here the CDR3 reads CAIRGGSLSEAFF.

The chain joins TRBV9 to TRBJ2-7; the D call from TCRdb, TRBD2, cannot be confirmed without DNA. CDR1 and CDR2 from the germline V gene are SGDLS and YYNGEE. This CDR3 has 13 amino acids. CDR3: CASSEGTSYEQYF.

V usage is TRBV4-1 and J usage is TRBJ2-7; TCRdb outputs TRBD2, but without DNA this stays unchecked. CDR1 MGHRA and CDR2 YSYEKL come from the germline V gene. This CDR3 contains 17 residues. The CDR3 region is CASSQDQWLADRYEQYF.

The V call is TRBV4-1, the J call TRBJ2-7; with no DNA, the TCRdb D assignment of TRBD1 cannot be verified. The V gene's germline CDR1 is MGHRA and CDR2 YSYEKL. The CDR3 sequence is 16 residues long. CDR3: CASSRSSQGAFNEQYF.

The chain joins TRBV4-2 to TRBJ2-7; TCRdb proposes TRBD2, but this gene call is untestable without DNA. The length of the CDR3 is 15 residues. Germline CDR1 LGHNA, CDR2 YNFKEQ. CDR3 residues: CASSHNSGSTYEQYF.

This rearrangement joins TRBV18 to TRBJ2-7; as DNA is missing, the TRBD1 call by TCRdb cannot be tested. CDR3 length equals 12 residues. Germline CDR1 KGHSH, CDR2 LQKENI. The CDR3 sequence: CASSPHRYEQYF.